This is a list of T cell receptor beta chains from one sample in a study of cytomegalovirus exposure and HLA in healthy donors. This table comes from immunoSEQ multiplex PCR, and its TCRdb copy is limited to in-frame clones, with some not included. The repertoire holds roughly 100,000 clones, over 60% seen once, with around a tenth in the top ten. The sequencing input was PBMCs. The origin of the receptors is a male donor in good health and CMV-seropositive. The CDR3 runs from the conserved cysteine through the conserved F or W. The D gene is left open where the match is weak. Where a row states a size, it is once, few, many or the class of an expanded clone; other rows omit it.

v_call: TRBV5-1; clone_size: -; d_call: -; j_call: TRBJ1-2; cdr3_nt: TGCGCCAGCAGCCAGGACAGTTCTAACTATGGCTACACCTTC; cdr3_aa: CASSQDSSNYGYTF
v_call: TRBV10-3; clone_size: -; d_call: TRBD1; j_call: TRBJ2-1; cdr3_nt: TGTGCCATCAGTGAGTCGAAGGGGACAGGGGATGAGCAGTTCTTC; cdr3_aa: CAISESKGTGDEQFF
v_call: TRBV19; clone_size: -; d_call: -; j_call: TRBJ2-1; cdr3_nt: TGTGCCAGTAGCCCGGACTTCTCCTACAATGAGCAGTTCTTC; cdr3_aa: CASSPDFSYNEQFF
v_call: TRBV5-1; clone_size: few; d_call: TRBD2; j_call: TRBJ2-1; cdr3_nt: TGCGCCAGCAGCCCGACGTTAGCGGGAGTGCACAATGAGCAGTTCTTC; cdr3_aa: CASSPTLAGVHNEQFF
v_call: TRBV21-1; clone_size: -; d_call: -; j_call: TRBJ2-5; cdr3_nt: TGTGCCAGCAGCAACGTAGGACAGGGAGGAGAGACCCAGTACTTC; cdr3_aa: CASSNVGQGGETQYF
v_call: TRBV4-1; clone_size: -; d_call: TRBD2; j_call: TRBJ2-3; cdr3_nt: TGCGCCAGCAGCCAACTCGCTAGCGGAGATACGCAGTATTTT; cdr3_aa: CASSQLASGDTQYF
v_call: TRBV2; clone_size: -; d_call: -; j_call: TRBJ2-7; cdr3_nt: TGTGCCAGCAGTGAGTTCGGGAGTAGCTACGAGCAGTACTTC; cdr3_aa: CASSEFGSSYEQYF
v_call: TRBV7-6; clone_size: few; d_call: TRBD2; j_call: TRBJ2-1; cdr3_nt: TGTGCCAGCAGCTTATGGGTGACTAGCGGGAGATTACCCAATGAGCAGTTCTTC; cdr3_aa: CASSLWVTSGRLPNEQFF
v_call: TRBV7-2; clone_size: -; d_call: -; j_call: TRBJ2-7; cdr3_nt: TGTGCCAGCAGCCCTGCTTCGCGTCCCCACGAGCAGTACTTC; cdr3_aa: CASSPASRPHEQYF
v_call: TRBV9; clone_size: -; d_call: TRBD1; j_call: TRBJ2-5; cdr3_nt: TGTGCCAGCAGCGAGACAGGGGGCGCGCAGACCCAGTACTTC; cdr3_aa: CASSETGGAQTQYF
v_call: TRBV19; clone_size: few; d_call: TRBD1; j_call: TRBJ1-5; cdr3_nt: TGTGCCAGTAGTATCGACAGGGATGGACAGCCCCAGCATTTT; cdr3_aa: CASSIDRDGQPQHF
v_call: TRBV7-9; clone_size: -; d_call: -; j_call: TRBJ1-2; cdr3_nt: TGTGCCAGCAGCGACTTGATTACAGGCCCTAACTATGGCTACACCTTC; cdr3_aa: CASSDLITGPNYGYTF
v_call: TRBV9; clone_size: -; d_call: TRBD2; j_call: TRBJ2-1; cdr3_nt: TGTGCCAGCAGCCCCCGGGGGAGCGGGAGATTTCGGTATGAGCAGTTCTTC; cdr3_aa: CASSPRGSGRFRYEQFF
v_call: TRBV7-9; clone_size: once; d_call: -; j_call: TRBJ1-1; cdr3_nt: TGTTCCAGCAGCCCCAGCCTAACAGAGAACACTGAAGCTTTCTTT; cdr3_aa: CSSSPSLTENTEAFF
v_call: TRBV9; clone_size: few; d_call: -; j_call: TRBJ2-3; cdr3_nt: TGTGCCAGCAGCGTAGGCGCTATAGATACGCAGTATTTT; cdr3_aa: CASSVGAIDTQYF
v_call: TRBV29-1; clone_size: -; d_call: TRBD1; j_call: TRBJ1-5; cdr3_nt: TGCAGCGCCCGGACAGGGGATCAGCCCCAGCATTTT; cdr3_aa: CSARTGDQPQHF
v_call: TRBV6-4; clone_size: -; d_call: -; j_call: TRBJ2-7; cdr3_nt: TGTGCCAGCAGTGTCAATGAGGGCTACGAGCAGTACTTC; cdr3_aa: CASSVNEGYEQYF
v_call: TRBV11-3; clone_size: once; d_call: -; j_call: TRBJ2-1; cdr3_nt: TGTGCCAGCAGCTTGGGGGCCAACAATGAGCAGTTCTTC; cdr3_aa: CASSLGANNEQFF
v_call: TRBV4-2; clone_size: -; d_call: TRBD2; j_call: TRBJ2-3; cdr3_nt: TGTGCCAGCAGCCAAGTCGGGACTAGCGGGAGGGCCTCAGATACGCAGTATTTT; cdr3_aa: CASSQVGTSGRASDTQYF
v_call: TRBV28; clone_size: -; d_call: TRBD1; j_call: TRBJ1-2; cdr3_nt: TGTGCCAGCAGTTTAAAGGGGGCGTATTATGGCTACACCTTC; cdr3_aa: CASSLKGAYYGYTF
v_call: TRBV28; clone_size: -; d_call: -; j_call: TRBJ2-7; cdr3_nt: TGTGCCAGCAGTCGGGTGAGCTACGAGCAGTACTTC; cdr3_aa: CASSRVSYEQYF
v_call: TRBV5-4; clone_size: few; d_call: TRBD1; j_call: TRBJ2-7; cdr3_nt: TGTGCCAGCAGCTACAGGGGGAATGAGGACGAGCAGTACTTC; cdr3_aa: CASSYRGNEDEQYF
v_call: TRBV5-5; clone_size: -; d_call: -; j_call: TRBJ2-7; cdr3_nt: TGTGCCAGCAGCTTGATCGGGGTTTTGTACTTC; cdr3_aa: CASSLIGVLYF
v_call: TRBV28; clone_size: few; d_call: -; j_call: TRBJ1-6; cdr3_nt: TGTGCCGCCAGCGAGTATAATTCACCCCTCCACTTT; cdr3_aa: CAASEYNSPLHF